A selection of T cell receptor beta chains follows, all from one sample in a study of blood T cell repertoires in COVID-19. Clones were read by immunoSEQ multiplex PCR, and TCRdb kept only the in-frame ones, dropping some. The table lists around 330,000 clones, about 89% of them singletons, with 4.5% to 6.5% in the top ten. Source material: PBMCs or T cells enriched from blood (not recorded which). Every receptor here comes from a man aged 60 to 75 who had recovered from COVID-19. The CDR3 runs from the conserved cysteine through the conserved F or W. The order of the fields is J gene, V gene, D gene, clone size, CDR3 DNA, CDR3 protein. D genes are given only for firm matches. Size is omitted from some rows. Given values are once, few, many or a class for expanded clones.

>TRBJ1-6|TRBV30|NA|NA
TGTGCCTGGAGTGTACGGGGGTTCCTCCACTTT
CAWSVRGFLHF
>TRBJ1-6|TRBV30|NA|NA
TGTGCCTGGAGTCTCCGTAATTCACCCCTCCACTTT
CAWSLRNSPLHF
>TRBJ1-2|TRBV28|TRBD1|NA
TGTGCCAGCAGTGGACAGGGGGTCGTCTATGGCTACACCTTC
CASSGQGVVYGYTF
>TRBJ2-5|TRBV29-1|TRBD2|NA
TGCAGCGGAGCGGGAGGGGTACAAGAGACCCAGTACTTC
CSGAGGVQETQYF
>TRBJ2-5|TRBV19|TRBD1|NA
TGTGCCAGTAGTATAACCGGGACAGGTAAAGAGACCCAGTACTTC
CASSITGTGKETQYF
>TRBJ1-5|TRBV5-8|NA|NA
TGTGCCAGCAGCTTGAGGGACTTCGCCAACAATCAGCCCCAGCATTTT
CASSLRDFANNQPQHF
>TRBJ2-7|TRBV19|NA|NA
TGTGCCAGTAGTTCCAAGGTCCGGACACCGACGGACTACGAGCAGTACTTC
CASSSKVRTPTDYEQYF
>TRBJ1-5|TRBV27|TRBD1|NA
TGTGCCAGCAGTCACTCCTTGGGACAGGATAGCAATCAGCCCCAGCATTTT
CASSHSLGQDSNQPQHF
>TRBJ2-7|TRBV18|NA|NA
TGTGCCAGCTCACCATTTACCGGGACTCCGTACGAGCAGTACTTC
CASSPFTGTPYEQYF
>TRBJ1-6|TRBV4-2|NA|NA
TGTGCCAGCAGCCAAGTCGGAGCAGCCGACTATAATTCACCCCTCCACTTT
CASSQVGAADYNSPLHF
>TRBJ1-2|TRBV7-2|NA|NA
TGTGCCAGCAGCTTATTGGGAGGGACTTATGATGGCTACACCTTC
CASSLLGGTYDGYTF
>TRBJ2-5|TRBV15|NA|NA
TGTGCCACCAGTGTGGGGGGAAGGGTTTTTGTAGAGACCCAGTACTTC
CATSVGGRVFVETQYF
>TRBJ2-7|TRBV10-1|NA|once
TGCGCCAGCAGTGATCCAGGGTCCTACGAGCAGTACTTC
CASSDPGSYEQYF
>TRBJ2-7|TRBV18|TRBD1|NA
TGTGCCAGCTCCCCGGGGCCGGGGACAGGGGGCGAGCAGTACTTC
CASSPGPGTGGEQYF
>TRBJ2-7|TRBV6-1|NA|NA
TGTGCCAGCAGTGCCGGTTCAGTGCAGGCCGCCTACGAGCAGTACTTC
CASSAGSVQAAYEQYF
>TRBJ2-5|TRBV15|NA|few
TGTGCCACCAGCAGATCAGTTCAAGAGACCCAGTACTTC
CATSRSVQETQYF
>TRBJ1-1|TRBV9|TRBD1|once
TGTGCCAGCAGCAATACACGACAGGGGCGAGGGAACACTGAAGCTTTCTTT
CASSNTRQGRGNTEAFF
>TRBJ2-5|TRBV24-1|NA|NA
TGTGCCACCAGTGATTCGCGGGGTAACGGGGAGACCCAGTACTTC
CATSDSRGNGETQYF
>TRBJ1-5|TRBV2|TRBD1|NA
TGTGCCAGCAACATACAGGGGCAAGAGCAGCCCCAGCATTTT
CASNIQGQEQPQHF
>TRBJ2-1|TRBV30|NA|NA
TGTGCCTGGGGAGGGGCAGGGAACAATGAGCAGTTCTTC
CAWGGAGNNEQFF
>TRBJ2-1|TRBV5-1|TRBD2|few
TGCGCCAGCAGCTTGGAGGCTAGCGGGAGTTACAATGAGCAGTTCTTC
CASSLEASGSYNEQFF
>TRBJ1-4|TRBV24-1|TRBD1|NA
TGTGCCATCAGTGCCGCCTCCGGGACAGGGCCTGCAACTAATGAAAAACTGTTTTTT
CAISAASGTGPATNEKLFF
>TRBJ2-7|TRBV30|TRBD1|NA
TGTGCCTCGAGGGGGACAGGGGGCTCGGGGGAGCAGTACTTC
CASRGTGGSGEQYF
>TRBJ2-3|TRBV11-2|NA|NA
TGTGCCAGCAGCCCAAACAGGGATACGCAGTATTTT
CASSPNRDTQYF
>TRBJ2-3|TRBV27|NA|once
TGTGCCAGCAGTTTCAGGCCACAAGATACGCAGTATTTT
CASSFRPQDTQYF
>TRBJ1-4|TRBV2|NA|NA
TGTGCCAGCATTAACCGTCCCGGGACACAAGGTTCTGCTAATGAAAAACTGTTTTTT
CASINRPGTQGSANEKLFF
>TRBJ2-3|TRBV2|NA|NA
TGTGCCCCCGCCCCAGCGGAGCCTCATACGCAGTATTTT
CAPAPAEPHTQYF
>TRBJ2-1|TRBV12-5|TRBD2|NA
TGTGCTGAGAGCGGGGGAGAGAGTTACTACAATGAGCAGTTCTTC
CAESGGESYYNEQFF
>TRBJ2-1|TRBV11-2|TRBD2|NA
TGTGCCAGCAGCTTCGACGGGACTAGCGGGAGAGTAGCCTACAATGAGCAGTTCTTC
CASSFDGTSGRVAYNEQFF
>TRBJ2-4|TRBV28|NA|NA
TGTGCCAGCAGTTTATGGACTGAGTCCAAAAACATTCAGTACTTC
CASSLWTESKNIQYF
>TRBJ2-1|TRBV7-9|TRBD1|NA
TGTGCCAGCAGCTTAGCAGCGACAGGGGTGTCCTACAATGAGCAGTTCTTC
CASSLAATGVSYNEQFF
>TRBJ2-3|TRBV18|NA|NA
TGTGCCAGCTCACCGCCTATCACAGATACGCAGTATTTT
CASSPPITDTQYF
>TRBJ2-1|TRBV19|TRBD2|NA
TGTGCCAGTAGTACGATTATGACTAGCGGGAGACGCAATGAGCAGTTCTTC
CASSTIMTSGRRNEQFF
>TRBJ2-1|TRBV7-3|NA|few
TGTGCCAGCAGCCAGACACTAGGTTTCAATGAGCAGTTCTTC
CASSQTLGFNEQFF
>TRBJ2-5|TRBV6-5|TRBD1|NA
TGTGCCAGCAGGGACCCCCAGACAGGGGTGGAGACCCAGTACTTC
CASRDPQTGVETQYF
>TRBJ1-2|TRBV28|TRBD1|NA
TGTGCCAGCAGTTTATCACCCGGGACAGGGGTTTCAAGCTACACCTTC
CASSLSPGTGVSSYTF
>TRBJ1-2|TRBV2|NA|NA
TGTGCCAGCAGTGAAAACAGGGTGATATACTACACCTTC
CASSENRVIYYTF
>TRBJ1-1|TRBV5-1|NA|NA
TGCGCCAGCAGCTTGGCCGTACAGGGAACTGAAGCTTTCTTT
CASSLAVQGTEAFF
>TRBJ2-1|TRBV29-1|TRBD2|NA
TGCAGCGTTCTAGCTAGCGGGAGGAAGAATGAGCAGTTCTTC
CSVLASGRKNEQFF
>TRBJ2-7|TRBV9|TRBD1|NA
TGTGCCAGCAGCCCCAGGACAGGGGACTACGAGCAGTACTTC
CASSPRTGDYEQYF
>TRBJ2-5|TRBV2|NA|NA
TGTGCCAGCAGGACGACAGGACCCCAGTACTTC
CASRTTGPQYF
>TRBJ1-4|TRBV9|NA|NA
TGTGCCAGCAGCGTAGCTTTAGAAACTAATGAAAAACTGTTTTTT
CASSVALETNEKLFF